These 30 T cell receptor beta chains came from one sample sequenced in a study of CD4 T cells in relation to SARS-CoV-2 and coronaviruses. Generated by immunoSEQ multiplex PCR, the TCRdb table keeps only in-frame clones and is missing some. The table shows 36,000 or so clones, with 77% occurring only once. For these receptors, no antigen is known. Specimen: memory CD4+ T cells from PBMCs, cultured in vitro. The receptors here all came from an adult with COVID-19.

This chain joins TRBV3-1 (or the pseudogene TRBV3-2) and TRBJ1-1; 10 positions agree with TRBD1. CDR3 length: 13 amino acids. Germline CDR1 and CDR2: LGHDT and YNNKEL (reference sequence). V lost 1 base and J lost 12; bases outside the gene matches: 5. The CDR3 DNA follows: TGTGCCAGCAGCCAAGGCCGGGACAGGGGAACTTTCTTT. This translates into CASSQGRDRGTFF.

The rearrangement uses TRBV19 and TRBJ2-2; 7 bases are shared with TRBD2. The CDR3 totals 14 residues. V shed 7 bases and J 4 bases; nucleotides not matched to a gene: 6. CDR1 is LNHDA and CDR2 is SQIVND in the germline V gene (reference sequence). CDR3 loop: CASTGGSGTGELFF. The CDR3 DNA is TGTGCCAGTACCGGCGGGAGTGGCACCGGGGAGCTGTTTTTT.

The rearrangement links TRBV7-3 to TRBJ2-1; D is unresolved. This CDR3 contains 15 residues. Germline V gene sequence: CDR1 SGHTA, CDR2 FQGTGA. Deletions cut 3 bases from V and 8 bases from J, with 17 bases between. The CDR3 reads CASSFGSTGWDEQFF. CDR3 coding DNA: TGTGCCAGCAGCTTCGGCTCGACGGGTTGGGATGAGCAGTTCTTC.

This rearrangement joins TRBV6-5 to TRBJ2-3, with 8 bases lining up with TRBD2. CDR1 is MNHEY and CDR2 is SVGAGI in the germline V gene. V was pared by 2 bases and J by 4 bases, with 5 bases of the junction left unmatched. The CDR3 has 15 amino acids. The DNA for the CDR3 is TGTGCCAGCAGTTACGAGGCGGGAGGCGCAGATACGCAGTATTTT. Translating it yields CASSYEAGGADTQYF.

The gene calls are TRBV18 and TRBJ2-2; 13 nucleotides align to TRBD2. The germline CDR1 and CDR2 sequences are KGHSH and LQKENI. The CDR3 loop spans 17 amino acids. V lost 4 bases, J lost 4 bases, and 6 bases stayed unmatched. The CDR3, as DNA: TGTGCCAGCTCACATTCCGGGACTAGCGGGACCACCGGGGAGCTGTTTTTT. It encodes CASSHSGTSGTTGELFF.

This clone was observed a few times. The chain employs TRBV2 and TRBJ1-1, with D hard to call. Germline V gene data show CDR1 as SNHLY and CDR2 as FYNNEI. Trimming took 8 bases from V and 1 from J, leaving 8 bases between them. There are 12 residues in the CDR3. CDR3 nucleotides: TGTGCCAGCCTAAGGGCGAACACTGAAGCTTTCTTT. This codes for CASLRANTEAFF.

This clone was detected only a few times. The chain uses TRBV18 and TRBJ2-5; 7 nucleotides match TRBD1. The junction had 11 bases not matched to a gene; V was cut back by 4 bases and J by 0 bases. CDR1 and CDR2 from the germline V gene are KGHSH and LQKENI. The CDR3 length is 17 residues. CDR3 loop: CASSQNPTGTDQETQYF. The CDR3 region has the DNA TGTGCCAGCTCACAAAACCCTACCGGGACAGACCAAGAGACCCAGTACTTC. The full variable domain, rest sourced from reference TRBV18 and TRBJ2-5, is NAGVMQNPRHLVRRRGQEARLRCSPMKGHSHVYWYRQLPEEGLKFMVYLQKENIIDESGMPKERFSAEFPKEGPSILRIQQVVRGDSAAYFCASSQNPTGTDQETQYFGPGTRLLVL.

The chain recombines TRBV6-6 with TRBJ2-1, with D maybe TRBD2 (6 bases). CDR3 length: 13 residues. V was shortened by 6 bases and J by 0 bases, with 6 bases between the two germline ends. Per the germline V gene, CDR1 is MNHNY and CDR2 is SVGAGI (reference sequence). CDR3 in amino acids: CASRDYSYNEQFF. The CDR3 DNA reads as TGTGCCAGCAGGGACTACTCCTACAATGAGCAGTTCTTC.

V gene TRBV7-2 combines with J gene TRBJ2-5; 12 bases are shared with TRBD2. The germline CDR1 and CDR2 sequences are SGHTA and FQGNSA. The CDR3 covers 14 residues. V shed 4 bases, J shed 5 bases, and the junction held 2 bases outside the gene matches. The CDR3 loop reads CASSSSGRGETQYF. The CDR3 coding sequence is TGTGCCAGCAGCTCTAGCGGGAGGGGGGAGACCCAGTACTTC. The full variable domain, completed using reference TRBV7-2 and TRBJ2-5, is GAGVSQSPSNKVTEKGKDVELRCDPISGHTALYWYRQSLGQGLEFLIYFQGNSAPDKSGLPSDRFSAERTGGSVSTLTIQRTQQEDSAVYLCASSSSGRGETQYFGPGTRLLVL.

V gene TRBV30 combines with J gene TRBJ2-5; TRBD2 agrees at 12 bases. Germline values: CDR1 GTSNPN, CDR2 SVGIG (reference sequence). The CDR3 has 18 residues. The ends lost 3 bases at V and 6 bases at J; junction bases unmatched: 17. The CDR3 DNA reads TGTGCCTGGAGCCCATCTGCTAGCGGGAGGGCCTTTATTAAGACCCAGTACTTC. Translation gives CAWSPSASGRAFIKTQYF.

The chain has TRBV5-4 and TRBJ2-3; D perhaps matches TRBD1 (5 bases). The CDR3 runs to 17 residues. Between the trimmed V and J ends, which lost 0 bases and 3 bases, there was a span of 17 bases. Germline CDR1 and CDR2: SGHNT and YYREEE (reference sequence). Written as DNA, the CDR3 is TGTGCCAGCAGCTTGGAGCAGGGTAGTGGTGCGACAGATACGCAGTATTTT. Residues: CASSLEQGSGATDTQYF.

V usage is TRBV2 and J usage is TRBJ2-5; D remains unclear. The germline gives CDR1 SNHLY, CDR2 FYNNEI. CDR3 length: 11 amino acids. V was pared by 3 bases and J by 4 bases, with 3 bases between. This CDR3 reads CASSEGETQYF. For the CDR3, the DNA is TGTGCCAGCAGTGAGGGAGAGACCCAGTACTTC. The full variable domain, with the rest looked up from reference TRBV2 and TRBJ2-5, is EPEVTQTPSHQVTQMGQEVILRCVPISNHLYFYWYRQILGQKVEFLVSFYNNEISEKSEIFDDQFSVERPDGSNFTLKIRSTKLEDSAMYFCASSEGETQYFGPGTRLLVL.

This sequence joins TRBV12-3 or TRBV12-4 and TRBJ1-1; D perhaps matches TRBD1 (6 bases). The CDR3 has 13 residues. Deletions cut 3 bases from V and 3 bases from J, with 8 bases between. The CDR3 coding sequence is TGTGCCAGCAGTTTCGCAGGGGACACTGAAGCTTTCTTT. It yields the protein CASSFAGDTEAFF.

V is TRBV4-1 and J is TRBJ1-5; a weak D match, TRBD1 (5 bases). Trimming removed 1 base from V and 3 bases from J, with 22 bases in between. There are 19 residues in the CDR3. Germline CDR1 is MGHRA and CDR2 is YSYEKL. CDR3 DNA: TGCGCCAGCAGCCAAGGTTTTTCGCGGGGGAGTAATAACAATCAGCCCCAGCATTTT. This translates into CASSQGFSRGSNNNQPQHF.

The V and J genes are TRBV5-1 and TRBJ2-3; D remains ambiguous. Germline V gives CDR1 SGHRS, CDR2 YFSETQ. Deletions cut 6 bases from V and 1 base from J, with 12 bases between. CDR3 length: 14 residues. CDR3 sequence (DNA): TGCGCCAGCACGGTAGGTCCGGGCACAGATACGCAGTATTTT. It is translated as CASTVGPGTDTQYF.

This chain joins TRBV24-1 and TRBJ2-2; TRBD1 agrees at 7 bases. This CDR3 region has 19 residues. Per the germline V gene, CDR1 is KGHDR and CDR2 is SFDVKD. The junction had 15 bases not matched to a gene; V was cut back by 4 bases and J by 2 bases. The CDR3 bases are TGTGCCACCAGTGACCCTAAGACTTTGACAGGGATAAACACCGGGGAGCTGTTTTTT. Translating gives CATSDPKTLTGINTGELFF.

The V call is TRBV30, the J call TRBJ2-7; D is perhaps TRBD1 (6 bases). CDR1 is GTSNPN and CDR2 is SVGIG in the germline V gene (reference sequence). The length of the CDR3 is 12 residues. V was cut by 4 bases and J by 0 bases, with 7 bases left in between. CDR3 in amino acids: CAWNRDSYEQYF. In DNA form, the CDR3 reads TGTGCCTGGAACAGGGACTCCTACGAGCAGTACTTC.

The chain uses TRBV7-6 and TRBJ2-2; D call uncertain. CDR1 is SGHVS, CDR2 FNYEAQ, per germline. This CDR3 region has 16 residues. Between the trimmed V and J ends, which lost 2 bases and 1 base, there was a span of 11 bases. The CDR3 DNA reads as TGTGCCAGCAGCTTATTACCGCGGATGAACACCGGGGAGCTGTTTTTT. Translation: CASSLLPRMNTGELFF.

This clone was seen a handful of times. The gene calls are TRBV5-1 and TRBJ2-3; 8 nucleotides line up with TRBD1. The J segment lost 1 base and the V segment lost 4 bases, leaving 11 bases of the junction unmatched. Germline assignment: CDR1 SGHRS and CDR2 YFSETQ. The CDR3 is 17 amino acids. CDR3 in DNA: TGCGCCAGCAGCCGCGGACAGGGATTGGTGGGCACAGATACGCAGTATTTT. This codes for CASSRGQGLVGTDTQYF.

This clone was detected only a few times. The rearrangement joins TRBV7-8 to TRBJ2-7; D ambiguous. The CDR3 has 14 residues. Germline V gives CDR1 SGHVS, CDR2 FQNEAQ. V lost 3 bases to trimming and J lost 0 bases, with 9 bases between them. The CDR3 here is CASSFTDGSYEQYF. The CDR3 DNA reads as TGTGCCAGCAGCTTCACAGACGGCTCCTACGAGCAGTACTTC.

J is TRBJ1-1 and V is TRBV6-2 or TRBV6-3; 8 bases line up with TRBD1. The CDR3 sequence is 14 residues long. Germline trimming cut 5 bases from V and 3 bases from J; bases unmatched to any gene: 5. Germline values: CDR1 MNHEY, CDR2 SVGEGT. CDR3 in amino acids: CASSQEDRDTEAFF. For the CDR3, the DNA is TGTGCCAGCAGTCAGGAGGACAGGGACACTGAAGCTTTCTTT.

CDR3 nucleotide sequence: TGTGCCAGCAGCTTAACGGGGTACGAGCAGTACTTC. This translates into CASSLTGYEQYF. The rearrangement joins TRBV11-2 to TRBJ2-7, with D possibly TRBD2 on 5 matching bases. The CDR3 sequence is 12 residues long. Trimming cost V 2 bases and J 4 bases, with 6 bases left between them. The germline V gene encodes CDR1 SGHAT and CDR2 FQNNGV. Supplemented by reference TRBV11-2 and TRBJ2-7, the full variable domain reads EAGVAQSPRYKIIEKRQSVAFWCNPISGHATLYWYQQILGQGPKLLIQFQNNGVVDDSQLPKDRFSAERLKGVDSTLKIQPAKLEDSAVYLCASSLTGYEQYFGPGTRLTVT.

CDR3: CASRRLAGGLDTQYF. The CDR3 bases are TGTGCCAGCAGGAGACTAGCGGGAGGTTTAGATACGCAGTATTTT. The rearrangement uses TRBV6-6 and TRBJ2-3; TRBD2 aligns across 13 bases. Germline V lookup: CDR1 MNHNY, CDR2 SVGAGI (reference sequence). The CDR3 is 15 residues long. The V and J ends lost 6 bases and 5 bases, in that order; junction bases with no gene match: 5.

This clone has a handful of counts. This chain links TRBV7-9 with TRBJ1-4, with TRBD1 matching over 10 bases. Germline values: CDR1 SEHNR, CDR2 FQNEAQ (reference sequence). CDR3 length: 15 residues. The V and J ends lost 4 bases and 8 bases, in that order; junction bases with no gene match: 7. The CDR3 bases are TGTGCCAGCAGCTCGCCGGGACAGGGGAAAGAAAAACTGTTTTTT. Its translation: CASSSPGQGKEKLFF.

The sample holds a few counts of this clone. The chain links TRBV3-1 (or the pseudogene TRBV3-2) to TRBJ2-3; no reliable D call. The germline V gene has CDR1 LGHDT and CDR2 YNNKEL (reference sequence). Trimming pared 1 base from V and 5 bases from J, leaving 7 bases between. This CDR3 comprises 13 residues. The CDR3 DNA reads as TGTGCCAGCAGCCAAGGCCCCCGAGATACGCAGTATTTT. As protein: CASSQGPRDTQYF.

V gene TRBV5-8 combines with J gene TRBJ2-3; TRBD1 aligns across 8 bases. The J segment lost 5 bases and the V segment lost 3 bases, leaving 8 bases of the junction unmatched. The CDR3 totals 15 residues. Germline lookup yields CDR1 SGHTS and CDR2 YDEGEE. The CDR3 DNA sequence: TGTGCCAGCAGCTGGCTCAGGGGGCCCGGAGATACGCAGTATTTT. Protein: CASSWLRGPGDTQYF.

The chain is built from TRBV30 and TRBJ2-3, with a tentative D call TRBD2 (6 bases). V was pared by 2 bases and J by 5 bases, with 11 bases between. The CDR3 is 13 amino acids. CDR1 and CDR2 from the germline V gene are GTSNPN and SVGIG (reference sequence). CDR3 protein: CAWSWEAVDTQYF. CDR3 DNA sequence: TGTGCCTGGAGTTGGGAGGCGGTAGATACGCAGTATTTT.

The chain carries TRBV7-2 and TRBJ1-3; no definite D call. CDR3 length: 13 amino acids. Germline-derived CDR1 and CDR2 are SGHTA and FQGNSA. V was trimmed by 3 bases and J by 5 bases, leaving 8 bases between them. The CDR3 is CASSFRQRNTIYF. The CDR3 coding sequence is TGTGCCAGCAGCTTCCGTCAGAGAAACACCATATATTTT.

This sequence joins TRBV27 and TRBJ2-5; possibly TRBD1 for D (5 bases). From germline, CDR1 is MNHEY and CDR2 SMNVEV (reference sequence). The CDR3 has 14 amino acids. The V end lost 5 bases, the J end lost 0 bases, and 10 bases lay between the germline ends. CDR3 residues: CASSRRADQETQYF. The CDR3 nucleotides read TGTGCCAGCAGTCGCAGGGCAGACCAAGAGACCCAGTACTTC.

The chain joins TRBV28 to TRBJ2-7; TRBD2 matches 9 bases. V lost 1 base, J lost 4 bases, and 5 bases stayed unmatched. CDR1 is MDHEN and CDR2 is SYDVKM in the germline V gene. This CDR3 has 15 amino acids. Here the CDR3 DNA reads TGTGCCAGCAGTTTATTTTTAGCGGGAGCTTACGAGCAGTACTTC. Translating gives CASSLFLAGAYEQYF. The full variable domain, its missing parts supplied by reference TRBV28 and TRBJ2-7, is DVKVTQSSRYLVKRTGEKVFLECVQDMDHENMFWYRQDPGLGLRLIYFSYDVKMKEKGDIPEGYSVSREKKERFSLILESASTNQTSMYLCASSLFLAGAYEQYFGPGTRLTVT.